This T cell receptor (beta chain) is from a study of T cells in Graves' hyperthyroidism and ophthalmopathy. Whole-study findings and limits: A model of 13 V-J features distinguished ophthalmopathy from stable hyperthyroidism. Most thyroid clonotypes expanded above 0.001 appeared in blood too.

This CDR3 contains 15 residues. Germline-derived CDR1 and CDR2 are LGHNA and YSLEER. The V end lost 1 base, the J end lost 6 bases, and 12 bases lay between the germline ends. There are a few counts of this clonotype. Its antigen is not known. What was amplified from RNA transcripts were TCR beta CDR3 regions. HTBI primers were used for first-round RT-PCR of the TCR CDR3. MiXCR was run by TCRdb on the multiplex PCR reads, yielding one entry per CDR3 protein. The sample carries 500,000 to 750,000 distinct CDR3 sequences, 15% to 17% recorded once. Subjects aged 18 to 65 presented with newly diagnosed hyperthyroidism of less than 2 months' duration. Diagnosing involved the use of clinical symptoms, serum thyroxine and TRAb, thyroid ultrasound and orbital computed tomography.

Sequenced sample: blood. The clonotype was recovered from a woman in her 30s with Graves' hyperthyroidism. This sequence joins TRBV4-3 and TRBJ2-2; D ambiguous. This CDR3 is CASSQGSVGSGELFF. CDR3 bases: TGCGCCAGCAGCCAAGGATCCGTGGGATCCGGGGAGCTGTTTTTT.